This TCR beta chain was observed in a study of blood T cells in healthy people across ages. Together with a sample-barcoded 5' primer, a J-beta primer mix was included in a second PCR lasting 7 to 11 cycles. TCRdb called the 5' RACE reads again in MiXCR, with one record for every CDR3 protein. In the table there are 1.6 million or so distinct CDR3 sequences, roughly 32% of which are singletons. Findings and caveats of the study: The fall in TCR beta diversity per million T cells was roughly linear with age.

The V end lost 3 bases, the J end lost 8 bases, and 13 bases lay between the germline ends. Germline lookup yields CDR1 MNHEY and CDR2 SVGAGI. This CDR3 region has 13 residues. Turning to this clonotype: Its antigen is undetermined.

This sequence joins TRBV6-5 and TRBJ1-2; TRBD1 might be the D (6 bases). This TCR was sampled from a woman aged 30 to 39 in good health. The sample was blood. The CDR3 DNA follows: TGTGCCAGCAGTTATGGGACACGCGGGGGCTACACCTTC. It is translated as CASSYGTRGGYTF.